The sequence of this T cell receptor (beta chain) was determined in a study of identical twins. Study-wide results and caveats: Memory repertoires lacked the insertion deficit that abundant cord blood beta clonotypes showed. Compared with models, monozygotic twins showed more out-of-frame TCR alpha sharing.

On this clonotype itself: Antigen specificity is unknown.

Template switching created a universal primer site, and the cDNA included unique molecular identifiers. TCRdb re-analysed the 5' RACE reads in MiXCR, keeping a single row per CDR3 protein. The sample has 420,000 or so distinct CDR3 sequences, around a sixth seen once; the top ten hold 12%. There are 11 residues in the CDR3. V was clipped by 1 base and J by 7 bases, with 1 base between them. The germline CDR1 and CDR2 sequences are LNHDA and SQIVND (reference sequence). The TCR was taken from a man aged 45-65 years in good health. The sample consisted of naive T cells sorted from blood. The chain is built from TRBV19 and TRBJ1-4; no clear D gene. The CDR3, as DNA: TGTGCCAGTAGTATAGGTGAAAAACTGTTTTTT. This translates into CASSIGEKLFF.